This passage covers 27 T cell receptor beta chains from one sample sequenced in a study of blood T cell repertoires in COVID-19. Measured with immunoSEQ multiplex PCR; TCRdb has only the in-frame clones, and not every one. This sample has around 300,000 clones, with approximately 92% found just once. Sequencing input: PBMCs or T cells enriched from blood (not recorded which). The receptors were sampled from a woman under 30 who had recovered from COVID-19.

The chain employs TRBV29-1 and TRBJ1-1; the match to TRBD1 covers 10 bases. Germline CDR1 is SQVTM and CDR2 is ANQGSEA. The V and J ends lost 7 bases and 5 bases, in that order; junction bases with no gene match: 7. The CDR3 has 13 residues. The DNA of the CDR3 is TGCAGCGCCATGACAGGGGGCAATACTGAAGCTTTCTTT. It specifies CSAMTGGNTEAFF. Full variable domain (remainder filled in from reference TRBV29-1 and TRBJ1-1): SAVISQKPSRDICQRGTSLTIQCQVDSQVTMMFWYRQQPGQSLTLIATANQGSEATYESGFVIDKFPISRPNLTFSTLTVSNMSPEDSSIYLCSAMTGGNTEAFFGQGTRLTVV.

The chain recombines TRBV6-4 with TRBJ1-3; TRBD1 matches 9 bases. J gave up 0 bases and V 4 bases, and 4 bases lay outside the gene matches. CDR3 size: 16 residues. The germline V gene encodes CDR1 MRHNA and CDR2 SNTAGT. The CDR3 coding sequence is TGTGCCAGCAGTGGGGACAGGGCCCCCTCTGGAAACACCATATATTTT. Its translation: CASSGDRAPSGNTIYF.

This chain joins TRBV19 and TRBJ1-1, with TRBD1 matching over 9 bases. After removal of 3 bases from V and 6 bases from J, the junction contained 8 bases not matched to a gene. This CDR3 contains 15 residues. Per the germline V gene, CDR1 is LNHDA and CDR2 is SQIVND (reference sequence). The CDR3 region is CASSITTGGEAEAFF. CDR3 in DNA: TGTGCCAGTAGTATTACGACAGGGGGTGAGGCTGAAGCTTTCTTT.

The gene calls are TRBV6-5 and TRBJ1-2, with D maybe TRBD1 (5 bases). V dropped 5 bases and J dropped 3 bases, with 13 bases sitting between them. Germline V gives CDR1 MNHEY, CDR2 SVGAGI. This CDR3 spans 14 amino acids. In DNA form, the CDR3 reads TGTGCCAGCAGTCCCGACAGTAATTACTATGGCTACACCTTC. Translated, it gives CASSPDSNYYGYTF.

The V call is TRBV6-5, the J call TRBJ1-5, with D possibly TRBD1 on 6 matching bases. The germline gives CDR1 MNHEY, CDR2 SVGAGI. The CDR3 has 13 residues. With 4 bases removed from V and 6 bases from J, the gap between germline ends came to 10 bases. CDR3 protein: CASSWRGGQPQHF. In DNA, the CDR3 is TGTGCCAGCAGTTGGAGGGGGGGTCAGCCCCAGCATTTT.

The rearrangement joins TRBV14 to TRBJ1-1, with unresolved D. Trimming left V 3 bases short and J 10 bases short, with 15 bases between. Germline V lookup: CDR1 SGHDN, CDR2 FVKESK. This CDR3 comprises 13 residues. CDR3 loop: CASSQLPTGVAFF. The CDR3 DNA is TGTGCCAGCAGCCAGCTTCCCACCGGTGTAGCTTTCTTT.

This clone was seen more than once but under ten times. The J gene is TRBJ2-3, the V gene TRBV24-1; 10 bases are a match to TRBD1. The trim removed 9 bases at V and 4 bases at J, leaving 6 bases unmatched. Germline-derived CDR1 and CDR2 are KGHDR and SFDVKD. The CDR3 totals 14 residues. The chain's CDR3 is CATAGTGVPDTQYF. As DNA, the CDR3 is TGTGCCACCGCCGGGACAGGGGTCCCAGATACGCAGTATTTT.

The rearrangement joins TRBV5-5 to TRBJ1-1, with D possibly matching TRBD1 (5 bases). Germline V gives CDR1 SGHKS, CDR2 YYEKEE (reference sequence). The CDR3 consists of 15 residues. The V end was cut by 2 bases, the J end by 8 bases, with 19 bases between. Here the CDR3 reads CASSLQVGSPGEAFF. CDR3 DNA sequence: TGTGCCAGCAGCTTACAGGTGGGGTCCCCTGGAGAAGCTTTCTTT.

The chain couples TRBV5-1 to TRBJ2-7; D unresolved. From germline, CDR1 is SGHRS and CDR2 YFSETQ. This CDR3 is built from 14 residues. Trimming left V 0 bases short and J 0 bases short, with 7 bases between. This CDR3 is CASSLGRSSYEQYF. As DNA, the CDR3 is TGCGCCAGCAGCTTGGGAAGGAGCTCCTACGAGCAGTACTTC.

This sequence joins TRBV10-3 and TRBJ1-4; 7 bases align to TRBD1. The trim removed 10 bases at V and 8 bases at J, leaving 10 bases unmatched. The CDR3 length is 13 residues. Germline loops: CDR1 ENHRY, CDR2 SYGVKD. The CDR3 sequence is CATTGAVKEKLFF. The CDR3 coding sequence is TGTGCCACAACAGGGGCGGTCAAGGAAAAACTGTTTTTT.

The genes are TRBV28 and TRBJ1-5, with D tentatively TRBD1 (5 bases). The CDR3 is made up of 14 amino acids. The germline gives CDR1 MDHEN, CDR2 SYDVKM. Trimming took off 7 bases at V and 3 bases at J, with 13 bases between the two ends. Here the CDR3 reads CASNGQGYNQPQHF. The CDR3 DNA sequence: TGTGCCAGCAATGGCCAGGGCTACAATCAGCCCCAGCATTTT.

This chain connects TRBV2 to TRBJ1-5; D is unresolved. Trimming removed 4 bases at V and 2 bases at J, with 6 bases between. Germline CDR1 SNHLY, CDR2 FYNNEI. The CDR3 runs 13 residues. The CDR3 is CASSVVGNQPQHF. The CDR3, as DNA: TGTGCCAGCAGTGTAGTGGGCAATCAGCCCCAGCATTTT.

The V gene is TRBV6-5, the J gene TRBJ2-4, with 8 bases aligning to TRBD2. Trimming took 5 bases from V and 8 from J; bases not matched to a gene: 11. CDR3 length equals 15 residues. The germline V gene encodes CDR1 MNHEY and CDR2 SVGAGI. The CDR3 loop reads CASSLLGGALYIQYF. The CDR3 bases are TGTGCCAGCAGTCTACTCGGGGGGGCCCTTTACATTCAGTACTTC.

The chain recombines TRBV2 with TRBJ2-7; no firm D call. V dropped 3 bases and J dropped 4 bases, with 7 bases sitting between them. The CDR3 has 12 amino acids. Germline-derived CDR1 and CDR2 are SNHLY and FYNNEI. DNA of the CDR3: TGTGCCAGCAGTGATGACGGGTACGAGCAGTACTTC. It specifies CASSDDGYEQYF.

The chain employs TRBV28 and TRBJ1-1; D gene unclear. The CDR3 has 14 residues. V shed 6 bases and J shed 1 base, with 12 bases lying between them. Germline CDR1 and CDR2: MDHEN and SYDVKM. DNA of the CDR3: TGTGCCAGCAGCCTAATCGTTCGGAACACTGAAGCTTTCTTT. Its translation is CASSLIVRNTEAFF.

V usage is TRBV7-8 and J usage is TRBJ1-2; D might be TRBD1 (5 bases). Germline loops: CDR1 SGHVS, CDR2 FQNEAQ. Trimming took off 2 bases at V and 3 bases at J, with 13 bases between the two ends. This CDR3 is built from 15 residues. Here the CDR3 reads CASSLNRSFHYGYTF. Here the CDR3 DNA reads TGTGCCAGCAGCTTAAACAGGAGCTTTCACTATGGCTACACCTTC.

This clone was counted a single time. The chain is built from TRBV5-1 and TRBJ2-5; D is undetermined. This CDR3 spans 16 amino acids. Germline V CDR1 and CDR2: SGHRS, YFSETQ. With 0 bases removed from V and 3 bases from J, the gap between germline ends came to 15 bases. In DNA, the CDR3 is TGCGCCAGCAGCTTGGTCGTTGGTCTGACTGAAGAGACCCAGTACTTC. As protein: CASSLVVGLTEETQYF.

V usage is TRBV19 and J usage is TRBJ1-2, with 8 bases that match TRBD1. Looked up from germline, CDR1 is LNHDA and CDR2 is SQIVND (reference sequence). Trimming removed 6 bases from V and 5 bases from J; junction bases left unmatched: 5. This CDR3 has 13 residues. DNA for the CDR3: TGTGCCAGTAGGGACAGGGAACTTTATGGCTACACCTTC. Protein product: CASRDRELYGYTF.

This chain connects TRBV5-6 to TRBJ2-3; 7 bases fit TRBD2. CDR1 and CDR2 (germline): SGHDT, YYEEEE. The CDR3 contains 15 residues. The ends lost 1 base at V and 6 bases at J; junction bases unmatched: 8. CDR3 in amino acids: CASSLTGGGADTQYF. The DNA of the CDR3 is TGTGCCAGCAGCTTGACCGGCGGGGGTGCGGATACGCAGTATTTT. Drawing the rest from reference TRBV5-6 and TRBJ2-3, the complete variable domain is DAGVTQSPTHLIKTRGQQVTLRCSPKSGHDTVSWYQQALGQGPQFIFQYYEEEERQRGNFPDRFSGHQFPNYSSELNVNALLLGDSALYLCASSLTGGGADTQYFGPGTRLTVL.

This CDR3 is CASSSETGGNYGYTF. The DNA for the CDR3 is TGTGCCAGCAGCTCTGAGACAGGGGGAAACTATGGCTACACCTTC. The chain joins TRBV7-9 to TRBJ1-2, with 9 bases lining up with TRBD1. Germline-derived CDR1 and CDR2 are SEHNR and FQNEAQ (reference sequence). Germline trimming cut 4 bases from V and 2 bases from J; bases unmatched to any gene: 5. The CDR3 contains 15 residues. Based on the CDR3 plus reference TRBV7-9 and TRBJ1-2, the full variable domain is DTGVSQNPRHKITKRGQNVTFRCDPISEHNRLYWYRQTLGQGPEFLTYFQNEAQLEKSRLLSDRFSAERPKGSFSTLEIQRTEQGDSAMYLCASSSETGGNYGYTFGSGTRLTVV.

The chain joins TRBV15 to TRBJ2-1; a weak D match, TRBD2 (5 bases). V shed 1 base and J shed 14 bases, with 9 bases lying between them. CDR1 LNHNV and CDR2 YYDKDF come from the germline V gene (reference sequence). The CDR3 is 11 residues long. CDR3 residues: CATSRGGSEFF. The CDR3 DNA reads TGTGCCACCAGCAGAGGAGGGAGCGAGTTCTTC.

The chain joins TRBV5-1 to TRBJ2-2; the D gene is possibly TRBD1 (5 bases). Germline V gives CDR1 SGHRS, CDR2 YFSETQ. Between the trimmed V and J ends, which lost 2 bases and 5 bases, there was a span of 22 bases. The CDR3 spans 18 residues. As DNA, the CDR3 is TGCGCCAGCAGCTTCGAACCTTCAGGGTTACAATGGACCGGGGAGCTGTTTTTT. Translated, it gives CASSFEPSGLQWTGELFF. Variable domain in full (rest from reference TRBV5-1 and TRBJ2-2): KAGVTQTPRYLIKTRGQQVTLSCSPISGHRSVSWYQQTPGQGLQFLFEYFSETQRNKGNFPGRFSGRQFSNSRSEMNVSTLELGDSALYLCASSFEPSGLQWTGELFFGEGSRLTVL.

The chain employs TRBV5-1 and TRBJ1-1, with TRBD1 matching 7 bases. V dropped 0 bases and J dropped 2; count of bases not matched to a gene: 4. The germline V gene encodes CDR1 SGHRS and CDR2 YFSETQ. The CDR3 sequence is 15 residues long. The CDR3: CASSLEGAPNTEAFF. CDR3 in DNA: TGCGCCAGCAGCTTGGAGGGGGCTCCTAACACTGAAGCTTTCTTT.

This chain uses TRBV29-1 with TRBJ1-1, with D unclear. The CDR3 sequence is 11 residues long. V was clipped by 4 bases and J by 10 bases, with 13 bases between them. In germline, CDR1 is SQVTM, CDR2 ANQGSEA. The DNA of the CDR3 is TGCAGCGTTGCGTCCCTCAGCGGAGCTTTCTTT. This encodes CSVASLSGAFF.

The gene calls are TRBV30 and TRBJ2-7; 13 bases line up with TRBD2. Germline-derived CDR1 and CDR2 are GTSNPN and SVGIG (reference sequence). The CDR3 covers 15 residues. The junction had 4 bases not matched to a gene; V was cut back by 3 bases and J by 2 bases. CDR3 in DNA: TGTGCCTGGAGCCCTGGGACTAGCGGGGCCTACGAGCAGTACTTC. Encoded protein: CAWSPGTSGAYEQYF.

The rearrangement joins TRBV10-2 to TRBJ1-5; TRBD1 is a possible D gene (5 bases). This CDR3 contains 14 residues. Germline V lookup: CDR1 WSHSY, CDR2 SAAADI. The V end lost 3 bases, the J end lost 4 bases, and 10 bases lay between the germline ends. DNA of the CDR3: TGCGCCAGCAGTGACAGGGTCGCTAATCAGCCCCAGCATTTT. Translation gives CASSDRVANQPQHF.

The chain has TRBV9 and TRBJ1-3, with TRBD1 matching over 8 bases. CDR1 and CDR2 from the germline V gene are SGDLS and YYNGEE. This CDR3 is 15 amino acids long. V trimming: 3 bases; J trimming: 5 bases; junction bases outside the gene matches: 7. This CDR3 reads CASSASGGWRNTIYF. The CDR3 nucleotides read TGTGCCAGCAGCGCCTCAGGGGGCTGGCGAAACACCATATATTTT.